The present TCR beta chain was sequenced within a study of response to subunit inactivated influenza vaccine. This clonotype was seen more than once but under ten times. Its matching antigen is unknown. CDR3 size: 13 residues. Trimming took off 2 bases at V and 5 bases at J, with 7 bases between the two ends. Germline V lookup: CDR1 SEHNR, CDR2 FQNEAQ (reference sequence). TCRdb processed the RT-PCR reads anew with MiXCR; each CDR3 protein has one entry. The table records 200,000 to 300,000 distinct CDR3 sequences, 10% to 15% of them present only once. Study conclusions and caveats: The authors put forward the suggestion that each seasonal influenza vaccination may bring in only a limited number of new T cells.

This chain connects TRBV7-9 to TRBJ2-1; D gene ambiguous. The sequence derives from a man aged 45 to 65 who received an inactivated influenza vaccine. Specimen: non-naive T cells sorted from PBMCs, collected about 14 days before vaccination. CDR3 in amino acids: CASSLSLDNEQFF. The DNA of the CDR3 is TGTGCCAGCAGCTTAAGTCTTGACAATGAGCAGTTCTTC. The whole variable domain, filled in from reference TRBV7-9 and TRBJ2-1, reads DTGVSQNPRHKITKRGQNVTFRCDPISEHNRLYWYRQTLGQGPEFLTYFQNEAQLEKSRLLSDRFSAERPKGSFSTLEIQRTEQGDSAMYLCASSLSLDNEQFFGPGTRLTVL.